The 21 T cell receptor beta chains below come from one sample, sequenced in a study of multiple sclerosis patients with progressive multifocal leukoencephalopathy. As for time point: more than ten months of natalizumab therapy. Clones were sequenced by immunoSEQ multiplex PCR, and TCRdb holds only the in-frame ones, with some missing. The table has about 30,000 clones, around 87% seen once. The material sequenced was PBMCs, taken from a patient treated with natalizumab. The receptor source for this set is a human donor with multiple sclerosis.

There are a few counts of this clone. This chain uses TRBV14 with TRBJ1-4; D remains unclear. Germline V gene data show CDR1 as SGHDN and CDR2 as FVKESK. V lost 0 bases and J lost 10, with 15 bases in between. The CDR3 is made up of 15 amino acids. The CDR3 region has the DNA TGTGCCAGCAGCCAAGAACCTAGGCGATATGGAAAACTGTTTTTT. It translates to CASSQEPRRYGKLFF.

The chain recombines TRBV28 with TRBJ1-2, with 7 bases identical to TRBD1. The CDR3 loop spans 13 amino acids. Germline trimming cut 6 bases from V and 13 bases from J; bases unmatched to any gene: 14. Germline CDR1 reads MDHEN; CDR2 reads SYDVKM. The CDR3 reads CASSLGQPFRPTF. In DNA form, the CDR3 reads TGTGCCAGCAGCCTGGGACAGCCATTTCGGCCCACCTTC.

A few counts support this clone. The CDR3 here is CASSLTGTGHNEQFF. CDR3 nucleotides: TGTGCCAGCAGCTTAACGGGGACAGGCCACAATGAGCAGTTCTTC. J is TRBJ2-1 and V is TRBV7-3; 8 bases agree with TRBD1. Germline CDR1 and CDR2: SGHTA and FQGTGA. The junction had 3 bases not matched to a gene; V was cut back by 0 bases and J by 5 bases. This CDR3 comprises 15 residues.

This sequence joins TRBV11-2 and TRBJ1-1; no reliable D call. The germline V gene has CDR1 SGHAT and CDR2 FQNNGV. V lost 0 bases and J 1 base, leaving 3 bases between the germline ends. This CDR3 is 13 amino acids long. The CDR3 nucleotides read TGTGCCAGCAGCTTAGAAAGGAACACTGAAGCTTTCTTT. This translates into CASSLERNTEAFF.

The rearrangement links TRBV13 to TRBJ1-1; the D is unclear. Trimming pared 1 base from V and 1 base from J, leaving 7 bases between. CDR3 size: 14 residues. From germline, CDR1 is PRHDT and CDR2 FYEKMQ (reference sequence). CDR3 sequence reads: CASSLDVSNTEAFF. The CDR3 DNA sequence: TGTGCCAGCAGCTTAGACGTGTCGAACACTGAAGCTTTCTTT.

The V call is TRBV6-1, the J call TRBJ1-1; unclear D gene. Per the germline V gene, CDR1 is MNHNS and CDR2 is SASEGT. V lost 4 bases, J lost 4 bases, and 4 bases lay in between. The CDR3 runs to 11 residues. The CDR3 protein is CASSAGTEAFF. The CDR3 nucleotides are TGTGCCAGCAGTGCGGGCACTGAAGCTTTCTTT.

This clone was counted once. The chain recombines TRBV28 with TRBJ2-1; D remains unclear. Germline CDR1 MDHEN, CDR2 SYDVKM. This CDR3 has 12 residues. V shed 1 base and J shed 6 bases, with 4 bases lying between them. The chain's CDR3 is CASSLFINEQFF. The DNA of the CDR3 is TGTGCCAGCAGTTTATTTATCAATGAGCAGTTCTTC.

V usage is TRBV11-2 and J usage is TRBJ2-3; 12 positions agree with TRBD2. Germline V gives CDR1 SGHAT, CDR2 FQNNGV. V was pared by 2 bases and J by 8 bases, with 8 bases of the junction left unmatched. CDR3 length equals 16 residues. CDR3 protein: CASSLRASGGAGTQYF. The CDR3 DNA reads as TGTGCCAGCAGCTTAAGGGCTAGCGGGGGGGCCGGTACGCAGTATTTT.

The chain combines TRBV25-1 with TRBJ1-4; 7 bases map to TRBD1. Germline V CDR1 and CDR2: MGHDK, SYGVNS. There are 16 residues in the CDR3. The V gene end was trimmed by 2 bases and the J gene end by 3 bases; junction bases not matched to a gene: 6. CDR3: CASSEEETGPNEKLFF. Written as DNA, the CDR3 is TGTGCCAGCAGTGAAGAGGAGACAGGGCCTAATGAAAAACTGTTTTTT.

This clone was detected once. V gene TRBV7-8 combines with J gene TRBJ2-1; D may be TRBD1 or TRBD2 (5 bases each). The CDR3 is 17 residues long. CDR1 and CDR2 (germline): SGHVS, FQNEAQ. Deletions cut 5 bases from V and 5 bases from J, with 22 bases between. The CDR3 reads CASSRGWWSSTDNEQFF. Written as DNA, the CDR3 is TGTGCCAGCAGCCGGGGCTGGTGGTCAAGTACGGACAATGAGCAGTTCTTC.

This clone was observed once. The chain carries TRBV4-3 and TRBJ1-3; no clear D gene. Germline V gene data show CDR1 as LGHNA and CDR2 as YSLEER. The V end lost 4 bases, the J end lost 0 bases, and 7 bases lay between the germline ends. The CDR3 sequence is 14 residues long. In DNA form, the CDR3 reads TGCGCCAGCAGCCCCCAACCCTCTGGAAACACCATATATTTT. It encodes CASSPQPSGNTIYF.

V is TRBV19 and J is TRBJ1-5, with D unresolved. The V gene's germline CDR1 is LNHDA and CDR2 SQIVND (reference sequence). The V end was cut by 1 base, the J end by 2 bases, with 27 bases between. The CDR3 runs 21 residues. The CDR3 region is CASSIGPNSRVLGGRNQPQHF. The CDR3 DNA is TGTGCCAGTAGTATAGGTCCCAATTCCCGGGTTCTCGGTGGACGCAATCAGCCCCAGCATTTT.

V usage is TRBV28 and J usage is TRBJ2-7; 7 bases align to TRBD1. The CDR3 sequence is 14 residues long. Trimming at V came to 2 bases and at J to 6 bases, leaving 7 bases not matched to a gene. Germline values: CDR1 MDHEN, CDR2 SYDVKM. The CDR3 is CASSLTGATGEQYF. The CDR3 region has the DNA TGTGCCAGCAGTTTAACAGGGGCCACGGGCGAGCAGTACTTC.

The V gene is TRBV7-3, the J gene TRBJ1-5; D perhaps matches TRBD1 (6 bases). Germline V CDR1 and CDR2: SGHTA, FQGTGA. The CDR3 spans 13 residues. V was clipped by 5 bases and J by 5 bases, with 10 bases between them. The CDR3 sequence: CASSENRDQPQHF. The CDR3 DNA sequence: TGTGCCAGCAGCGAGAACAGGGATCAGCCCCAGCATTTT.

The V and J genes are TRBV6-6 and TRBJ1-5; no reliable D call. V was cut by 2 bases and J by 5 bases, with 16 bases left in between. This CDR3 contains 16 residues. Germline V gene sequence: CDR1 MNHNY, CDR2 SVGAGI (reference sequence). The CDR3 loop reads CASSYIAEAADQPQHF. CDR3 coding DNA: TGTGCCAGCAGTTACATAGCAGAGGCGGCGGATCAGCCCCAGCATTTT.

The chain is built from TRBV30 and TRBJ2-1; 10 bases agree with TRBD2. CDR3 size: 14 residues. The V and J ends lost 2 bases and 10 bases, in that order; junction bases with no gene match: 8. Germline values: CDR1 GTSNPN, CDR2 SVGIG (reference sequence). The CDR3 DNA reads TGTGCCTGGAGTTTTGGAGGGACTAGCGTGGAGCAGTTCTTC. Translated, it gives CAWSFGGTSVEQFF.

The rearrangement joins TRBV7-9 to TRBJ1-4; D unclear. The CDR3 length is 13 residues. Looked up from germline, CDR1 is SEHNR and CDR2 is FQNEAQ (reference sequence). Between the trimmed V and J ends, which lost 1 base and 7 bases, there was a span of 7 bases. The DNA of the CDR3 is TGTGCCAGCAGCTTAGGGGTGGTTGAAAAACTGTTTTTT. Amino acids: CASSLGVVEKLFF. Looking up the rest from reference TRBV7-9 and TRBJ1-4 gives the full variable domain: DTGVSQNPRHKITKRGQNVTFRCDPISEHNRLYWYRQTLGQGPEFLTYFQNEAQLEKSRLLSDRFSAERPKGSFSTLEIQRTEQGDSAMYLCASSLGVVEKLFFGSGTQLSVL.

The CDR3 nucleotides are TGTGCCAGCAATCTCGGACAGGGGCTCGAGCAGTACTTC. Translation: CASNLGQGLEQYF. V and J are TRBV14 and TRBJ2-7; TRBD1 matches 9 bases. After removal of 7 bases from V and 6 bases from J, the junction contained 7 bases not matched to a gene. The CDR3 sequence is 13 residues long. CDR1 is SGHDN, CDR2 FVKESK, per germline. Full variable domain (rest looked up from reference TRBV14 and TRBJ2-7): EAGVTQFPSHSVIEKGQTVTLRCDPISGHDNLYWYRRVMGKEIKFLLHFVKESKQDESGMPNNRFLAERTGGTYSTLKVQPAELEDSGVYFCASNLGQGLEQYFGPGTRLTVT.

This clone has just a few counts. The chain is built from TRBV27 and TRBJ1-1, with D perhaps matching TRBD1 (5 bases). Germline CDR1 MNHEY, CDR2 SMNVEV (reference sequence). With 3 bases removed from V and 4 bases from J, the gap between germline ends came to 9 bases. The CDR3 length is 13 residues. The CDR3 protein is CASSFRAATEAFF. CDR3 nucleotides: TGTGCCAGCAGTTTCAGGGCGGCCACTGAAGCTTTCTTT.

J is TRBJ1-2 and V is TRBV28, with 8 positions matching TRBD1. Germline CDR1 is MDHEN and CDR2 is SYDVKM. The CDR3 contains 15 residues. With 6 bases clipped from V and 2 bases from J, the junction kept 8 bases outside the gene matches. The CDR3 DNA reads TGTGCCAGCAGCTCCGGACAGGGATCAAACTATGGCTACACCTTC. Its protein product is CASSSGQGSNYGYTF.

This sequence joins TRBV4-1 and TRBJ2-7; D might be TRBD2 (6 bases). Germline V gene data show CDR1 as MGHRA and CDR2 as YSYEKL. The CDR3 contains 15 residues. Deletions cut 4 bases from V and 5 bases from J, with 18 bases between. CDR3 sequence reads: CASSLDGAGPDEQYF. In DNA, the CDR3 is TGCGCCAGCAGCCTCGACGGCGCGGGACCCGACGAGCAGTACTTC.